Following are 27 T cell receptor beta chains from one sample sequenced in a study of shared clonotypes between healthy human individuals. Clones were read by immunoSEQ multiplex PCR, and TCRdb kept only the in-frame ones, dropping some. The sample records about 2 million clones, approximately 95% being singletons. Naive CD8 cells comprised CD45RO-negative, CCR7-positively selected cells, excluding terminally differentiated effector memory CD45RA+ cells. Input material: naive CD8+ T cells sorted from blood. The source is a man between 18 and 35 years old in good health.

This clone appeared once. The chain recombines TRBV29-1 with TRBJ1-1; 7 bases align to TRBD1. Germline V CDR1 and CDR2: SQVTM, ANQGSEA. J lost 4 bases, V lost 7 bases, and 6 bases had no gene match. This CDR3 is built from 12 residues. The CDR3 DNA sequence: TGCAGCGGGGGACAGCTGGGCACTGAAGCTTTCTTT. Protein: CSGGQLGTEAFF. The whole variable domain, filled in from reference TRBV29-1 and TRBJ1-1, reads SAVISQKPSRDICQRGTSLTIQCQVDSQVTMMFWYRQQPGQSLTLIATANQGSEATYESGFVIDKFPISRPNLTFSTLTVSNMSPEDSSIYLCSGGQLGTEAFFGQGTRLTVV.

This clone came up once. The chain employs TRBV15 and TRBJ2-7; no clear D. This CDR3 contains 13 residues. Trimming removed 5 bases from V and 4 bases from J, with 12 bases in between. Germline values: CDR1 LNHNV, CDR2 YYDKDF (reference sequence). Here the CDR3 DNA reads TGTGCCACCAGCGACATCGAGCCTTACGAGCAGTACTTC. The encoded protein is CATSDIEPYEQYF.

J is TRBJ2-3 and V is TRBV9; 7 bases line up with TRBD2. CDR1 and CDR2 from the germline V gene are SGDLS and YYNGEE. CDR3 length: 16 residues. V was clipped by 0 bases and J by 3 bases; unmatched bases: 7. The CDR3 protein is CASSVEGGDGTDTQYF. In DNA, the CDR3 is TGTGCCAGCAGCGTAGAGGGAGGGGACGGTACAGATACGCAGTATTTT.

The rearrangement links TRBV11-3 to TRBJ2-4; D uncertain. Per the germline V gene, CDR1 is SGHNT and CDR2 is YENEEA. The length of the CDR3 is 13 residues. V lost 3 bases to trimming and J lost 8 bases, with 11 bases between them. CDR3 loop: CASSLGWKDIQYF. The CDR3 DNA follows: TGTGCCAGCAGCTTGGGTTGGAAGGACATTCAGTACTTC.

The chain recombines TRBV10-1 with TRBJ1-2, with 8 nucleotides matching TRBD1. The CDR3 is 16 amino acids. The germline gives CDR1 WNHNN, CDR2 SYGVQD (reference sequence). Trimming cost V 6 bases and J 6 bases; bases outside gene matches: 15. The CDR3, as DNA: TGCGCCAGCAGCCTCCGGGACAGGAAAGACACCCATGGCTACACCTTC. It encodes CASSLRDRKDTHGYTF.

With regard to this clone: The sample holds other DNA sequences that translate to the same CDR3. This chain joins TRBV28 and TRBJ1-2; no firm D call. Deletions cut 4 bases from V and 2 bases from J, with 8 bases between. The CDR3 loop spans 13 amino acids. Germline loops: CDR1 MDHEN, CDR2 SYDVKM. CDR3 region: CASSWGGNYGYTF. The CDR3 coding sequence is TGTGCCAGCAGTTGGGGAGGGAACTATGGCTACACCTTC.

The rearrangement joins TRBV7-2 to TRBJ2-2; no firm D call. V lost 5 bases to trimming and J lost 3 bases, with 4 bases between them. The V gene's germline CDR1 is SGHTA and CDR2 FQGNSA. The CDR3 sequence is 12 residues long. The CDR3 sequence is CASSTDTGELFF. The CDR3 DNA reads TGTGCCAGCAGCACCGACACCGGGGAGCTGTTTTTT.

This CDR3 reads CAWSVREEQYF. The CDR3 region has the DNA TGTGCCTGGAGTGTACGAGAGGAGCAGTACTTC. The chain links TRBV30 to TRBJ2-7; unclear D gene. In germline, CDR1 is GTSNPN, CDR2 SVGIG (reference sequence). V was trimmed by 0 bases and J by 7 bases, leaving 7 bases between them. The CDR3 is made up of 11 amino acids. Together with reference TRBV30 and TRBJ2-7, the CDR3 gives the full variable domain: SQTIHQWPATLVQPVGSPLSLECTVEGTSNPNLYWYRQAAGRGLQLLFYSVGIGQISSEVPQNLSASRPQDRQFILSSKKLLLSDSGFYLCAWSVREEQYFGPGTRLTVT.

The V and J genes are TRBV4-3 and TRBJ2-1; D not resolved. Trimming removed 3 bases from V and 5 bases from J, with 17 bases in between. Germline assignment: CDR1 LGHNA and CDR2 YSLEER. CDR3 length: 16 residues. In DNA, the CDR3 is TGCGCCAGCAGCCAGGAACTCCCCGGGCCCCACAATGAGCAGTTCTTC. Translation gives CASSQELPGPHNEQFF.

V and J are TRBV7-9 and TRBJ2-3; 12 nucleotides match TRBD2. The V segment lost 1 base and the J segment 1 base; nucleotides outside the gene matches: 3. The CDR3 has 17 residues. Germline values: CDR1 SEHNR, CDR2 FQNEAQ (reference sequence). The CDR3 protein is CASSLGLAGARTDTQYF. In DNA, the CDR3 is TGTGCCAGCAGCTTAGGACTAGCGGGGGCACGCACAGATACGCAGTATTTT. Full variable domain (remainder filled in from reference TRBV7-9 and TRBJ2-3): DTGVSQNPRHKITKRGQNVTFRCDPISEHNRLYWYRQTLGQGPEFLTYFQNEAQLEKSRLLSDRFSAERPKGSFSTLEIQRTEQGDSAMYLCASSLGLAGARTDTQYFGPGTRLTVL.

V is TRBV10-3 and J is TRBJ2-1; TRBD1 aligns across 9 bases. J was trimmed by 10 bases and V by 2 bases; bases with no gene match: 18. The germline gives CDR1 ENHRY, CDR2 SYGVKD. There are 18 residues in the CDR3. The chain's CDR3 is CAISEVEGGQGAGREQFF. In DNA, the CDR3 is TGTGCCATCAGTGAGGTTGAGGGGGGACAGGGCGCTGGCCGGGAGCAGTTCTTC.

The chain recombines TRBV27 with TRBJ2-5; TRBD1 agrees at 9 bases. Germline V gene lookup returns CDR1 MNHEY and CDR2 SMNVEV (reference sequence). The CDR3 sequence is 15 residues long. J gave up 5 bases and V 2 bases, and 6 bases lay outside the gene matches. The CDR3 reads CASSLTTGGWETQYF. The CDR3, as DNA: TGTGCCAGCAGTTTAACTACAGGGGGCTGGGAGACCCAGTACTTC.

CDR3 nucleotide sequence: TGTGCCAGCAGTCTCTGGGTGAACAATGAGCAGTTCTTC. It encodes CASSLWVNNEQFF. The chain joins TRBV6-6 to TRBJ2-1; D is uncertain. Trimming shortened V by 5 bases and J by 5 bases, and 10 bases separated the two germline ends. Germline values: CDR1 MNHNY, CDR2 SVGAGI (reference sequence). The CDR3 is 13 amino acids.

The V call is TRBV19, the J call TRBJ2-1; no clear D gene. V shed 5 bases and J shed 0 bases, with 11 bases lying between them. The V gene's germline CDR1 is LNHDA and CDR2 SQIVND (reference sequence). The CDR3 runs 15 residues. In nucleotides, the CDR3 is TGTGCCAGTAGTTCTGGGCAAAGCTCCTACAATGAGCAGTTCTTC. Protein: CASSSGQSSYNEQFF.

CDR3 sequence (DNA): TGTGCCAGCAGCTTAGCTCGACTCGGCCAAGAGACCCAGTACTTC. It encodes CASSLARLGQETQYF. V is TRBV7-9 and J is TRBJ2-5; no reliable D call. V lost 0 bases to trimming and J lost 1 base, with 9 bases between them. This CDR3 region has 15 residues. Germline CDR1 reads SEHNR; CDR2 reads FQNEAQ (reference sequence).

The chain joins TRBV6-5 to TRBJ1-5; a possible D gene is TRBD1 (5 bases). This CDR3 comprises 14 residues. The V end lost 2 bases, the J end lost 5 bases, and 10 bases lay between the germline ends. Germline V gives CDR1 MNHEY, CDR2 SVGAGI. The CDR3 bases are TGTGCCAGCAGTTACGGGGGGGAGCATCAGCCCCAGCATTTT. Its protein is CASSYGGEHQPQHF.

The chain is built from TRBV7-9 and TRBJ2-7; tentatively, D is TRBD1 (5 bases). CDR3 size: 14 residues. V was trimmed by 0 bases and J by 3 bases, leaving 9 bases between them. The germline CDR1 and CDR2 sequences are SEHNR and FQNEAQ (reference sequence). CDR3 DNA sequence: TGTGCCAGCAGCTTAGCGGACACCGTCTACGAGCAGTACTTC. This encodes CASSLADTVYEQYF.

The CDR3 protein is CASSLSQGANYGYTF. Written as DNA, the CDR3 is TGTGCCAGCAGTTTATCGCAGGGGGCTAACTATGGCTACACCTTC. The chain joins TRBV27 to TRBJ1-2; 7 bases are a match to TRBD1. Germline V gives CDR1 MNHEY, CDR2 SMNVEV (reference sequence). V trimming: 0 bases; J trimming: 0 bases; junction bases outside the gene matches: 1. The CDR3 covers 15 residues.

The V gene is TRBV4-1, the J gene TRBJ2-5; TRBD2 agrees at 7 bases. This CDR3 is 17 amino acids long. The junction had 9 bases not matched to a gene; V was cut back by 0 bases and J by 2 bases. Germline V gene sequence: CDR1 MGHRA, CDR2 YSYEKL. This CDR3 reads CASSQDPGLAVQETQYF. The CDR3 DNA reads TGCGCCAGCAGCCAAGATCCGGGGCTAGCGGTTCAAGAGACCCAGTACTTC.

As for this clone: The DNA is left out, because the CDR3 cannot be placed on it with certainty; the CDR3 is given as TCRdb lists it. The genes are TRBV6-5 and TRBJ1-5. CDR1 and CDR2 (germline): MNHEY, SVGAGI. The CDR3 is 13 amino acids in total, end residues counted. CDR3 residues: CASSFGAGQPQHF.

CDR3 sequence: CASSLEVGTLYEQYF. The CDR3 DNA reads TGCGCCAGCAGCTTGGAGGTGGGGACCCTTTACGAGCAGTACTTC. The chain recombines TRBV5-1 with TRBJ2-7; D could derive from TRBD1 or TRBD2 (5 bases each). The V and J ends lost 0 bases and 4 bases respectively, with 14 bases between them. The CDR3 contains 15 residues. Germline V gives CDR1 SGHRS, CDR2 YFSETQ.

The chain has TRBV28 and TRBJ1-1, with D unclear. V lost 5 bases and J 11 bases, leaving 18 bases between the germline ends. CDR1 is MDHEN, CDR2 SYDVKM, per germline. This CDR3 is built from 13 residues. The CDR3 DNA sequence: TGTGCCAGCAGTCCTCTGGCAATGAATATGGCTTTCTTT. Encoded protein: CASSPLAMNMAFF.

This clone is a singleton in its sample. The CDR3, as DNA: TGTGCCAACTTTGAGGATGAGCAGTTCTTC. Protein product: CANFEDEQFF. The chain employs TRBV7-9 and TRBJ2-1; D ambiguous. The ends were cut back, 10 bases at V and 8 bases at J, with 9 bases in the middle. This CDR3 contains 10 residues. CDR1 and CDR2 (germline): SEHNR, FQNEAQ (reference sequence).

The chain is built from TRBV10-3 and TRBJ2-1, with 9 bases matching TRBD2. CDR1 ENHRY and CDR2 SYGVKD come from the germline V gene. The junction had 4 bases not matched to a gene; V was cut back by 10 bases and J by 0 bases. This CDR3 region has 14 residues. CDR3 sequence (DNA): TGTGCCAGCCTTAGCGGGAGCTCCTACAATGAGCAGTTCTTC. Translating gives CASLSGSSYNEQFF.

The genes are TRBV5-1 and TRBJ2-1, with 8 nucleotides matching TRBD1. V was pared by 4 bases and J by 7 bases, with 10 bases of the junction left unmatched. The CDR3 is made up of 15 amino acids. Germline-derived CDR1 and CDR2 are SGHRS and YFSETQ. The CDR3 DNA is TGCGCCAGCAGCCTGACAGGGGTTCCCTTTAATGAGCAGTTCTTC. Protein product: CASSLTGVPFNEQFF.

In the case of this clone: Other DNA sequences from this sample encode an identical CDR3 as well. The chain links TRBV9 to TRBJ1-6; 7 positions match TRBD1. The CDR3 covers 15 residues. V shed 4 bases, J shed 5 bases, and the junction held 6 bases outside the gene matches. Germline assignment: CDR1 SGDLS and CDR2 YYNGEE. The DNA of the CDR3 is TGTGCCAGCAGCCCACCGACAGGGAATAATTCACCCCTCCACTTT. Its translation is CASSPPTGNNSPLHF.

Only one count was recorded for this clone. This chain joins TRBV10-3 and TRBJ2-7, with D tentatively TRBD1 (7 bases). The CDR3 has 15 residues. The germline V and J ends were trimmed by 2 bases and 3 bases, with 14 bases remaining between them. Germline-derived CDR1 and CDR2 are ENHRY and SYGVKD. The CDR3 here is CAISEEAGGGYEQYF. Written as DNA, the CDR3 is TGTGCCATCAGTGAGGAGGCAGGGGGAGGCTACGAGCAGTACTTC.